This T cell receptor (beta chain) originates from a study of shared clonotypes between healthy human individuals. Worth noting for this clone: Its antigen is still unknown.

Overall study results and limits: Among four donors, approximately 5% of naive CD4 clonotypes were found in common.

The germline gives CDR1 SQVTM, CDR2 ANQGSEA. The CDR3 length is 14 residues. The V segment lost 6 bases and the J segment 3 bases; nucleotides outside the gene matches: 9. TCRdb keeps only in-frame clones here, not all; method: immunoSEQ multiplex PCR. The table lists about 980,000 clones, over 60% of them singletons. The receptor comes from a man younger than 35 in good health. The chain recombines TRBV29-1 with TRBJ2-7; 9 nucleotides match TRBD1. What was sequenced was memory CD4+ T cells sorted from blood. Subset noted: CD45RA-negative fraction. Here the CDR3 reads CSVRDRAPGYEQYF. The CDR3 coding sequence is TGCAGCGTGAGGGACAGGGCCCCGGGCTACGAGCAGTACTTC.